This TCR beta chain was sequenced in a study of tumour-infiltrating T cells in Burkitt lymphoma. About the research overall: Overall and progression-free survival were predicted by productive clonality.

V lost 0 bases to trimming and J lost 3 bases, with 0 bases between them. The CDR3 is 11 amino acids. Germline CDR1 reads SGHNT; CDR2 reads YYREEE (reference sequence). Repertoires were generated with immunoSEQ multiplex PCR, while TCRdb's copy carries only in-frame clones and drops some. The sample has 2,000 to 2,500 clones; over 75% are singletons. The sequence derives from a human donor with diffuse large B-cell lymphoma. The chain couples TRBV5-4 to TRBJ2-5; D not certain. The sequencing sample was made of tumor tissue. The CDR3 sequence is CASSLEETQYF. The CDR3, as DNA: TGTGCCAGCAGCTTGGAAGAGACCCAGTACTTC. The full variable domain, completed using reference TRBV5-4 and TRBJ2-5, is ETGVTQSPTHLIKTRGQQVTLRCSSQSGHNTVSWYQQALGQGPQFIFQYYREEENGRGNFPPRFSGLQFPNYSSELNVNALELDDSALYLCASSLEETQYFGPGTRLLVL.